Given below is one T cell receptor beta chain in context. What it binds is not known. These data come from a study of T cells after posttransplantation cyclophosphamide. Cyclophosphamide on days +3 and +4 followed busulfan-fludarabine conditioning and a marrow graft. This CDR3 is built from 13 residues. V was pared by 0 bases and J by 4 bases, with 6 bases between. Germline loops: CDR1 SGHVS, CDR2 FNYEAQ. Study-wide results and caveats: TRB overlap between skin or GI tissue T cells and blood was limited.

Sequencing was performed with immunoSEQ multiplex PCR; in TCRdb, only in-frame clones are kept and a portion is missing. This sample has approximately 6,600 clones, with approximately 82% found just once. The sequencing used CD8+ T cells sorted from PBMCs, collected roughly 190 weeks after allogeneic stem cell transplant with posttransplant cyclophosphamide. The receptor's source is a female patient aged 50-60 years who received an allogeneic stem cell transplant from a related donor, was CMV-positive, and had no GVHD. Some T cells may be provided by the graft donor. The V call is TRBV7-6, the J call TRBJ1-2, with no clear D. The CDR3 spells CASSLAGSYGYTF. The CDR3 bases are TGTGCCAGCAGCTTAGCCGGGAGCTATGGCTACACCTTC.